The 24 T cell receptor beta chains below come from one sample, sequenced in a study of blood T cells in healthy people across ages. For the second PCR, which ran for about 6 to 11 cycles, a sample-barcoded 5' primer and a J-beta primer mix were used. TCRdb called the 5' RACE reads again in MiXCR, with one record for every CDR3 protein. The table records 730,000 or so distinct CDR3 sequences, roughly 41% of them present only once. Sequenced sample: blood. The origin of the receptors is a man older than 75 in good health.

The chain has TRBV27 and TRBJ2-7; 9 bases match TRBD1. Germline CDR1 is MNHEY and CDR2 is SMNVEV (reference sequence). CDR3 length: 14 residues. The trim removed 6 bases at V and 3 bases at J, leaving 6 bases unmatched. DNA for the CDR3: TGTGCCAGCAGACAGACAGGGGGATTCTACGAGCAGTACTTC. As protein: CASRQTGGFYEQYF.

This sequence joins TRBV27 and TRBJ2-4; 8 nucleotides align to TRBD1. The DNA end lines up better with TRBJ2-7; the J call may be wrong. The length of the CDR3 is 13 residues. Germline CDR1 and CDR2: MNHEY and SMNVEV (reference sequence). The CDR3 region is CASSVTGEYEQYF. CDR3 nucleotide sequence: TGTGCCAGCAGTGTGACAGGGGAGTACGAGCAGTACTTC.

This clonotype was recorded many times. The chain recombines TRBV12-3 or TRBV12-4 with TRBJ2-4; weak D call: TRBD2 (5 bases). The ends were cut back, 1 base at V and 1 base at J, with 11 bases in the middle. The CDR3 length is 16 residues. In DNA, the CDR3 is TGTGCCAGCAGTTTAGATGGAGGAAGGGCCAAAAACATTCAGTACTTC. Protein product: CASSLDGGRAKNIQYF.

This clonotype was seen more than once but under ten times. The chain combines TRBV7-2 with TRBJ1-5, with 8 bases lining up with TRBD1. After removal of 1 base from V and 6 bases from J, the junction contained 8 bases not matched to a gene. Germline V gene lookup returns CDR1 SGHTA and CDR2 FQGNSA. CDR3 length: 16 residues. The CDR3 is CASSLETGGYPQPQHF. Written as DNA, the CDR3 is TGTGCCAGCAGCTTAGAAACAGGGGGGTACCCTCAGCCCCAGCATTTT.

The chain recombines TRBV7-3 with TRBJ2-1; TRBD2 matches at 8 bases. The J call is doubtful: the DNA matches TRBJ2-7 better. This CDR3 spans 15 amino acids. Germline V gives CDR1 SGHTA, CDR2 FQGTGA. CDR3 DNA sequence: TGTGCCAGCAGCATTAGCGGGACCTCCTACAATGAGCAGTACTTC. Its protein product is CASSISGTSYNEQYF.

Here the CDR3 reads CASSKSAGGLQETQYF. The CDR3 nucleotides are TGCGCCAGCAGCAAGTCCGCGGGGGGACTCCAAGAGACCCAGTACTTC. The chain recombines TRBV5-1 with TRBJ2-5; 8 bases align to TRBD2. Unmatched junction bases numbered 9, after V lost 4 bases and J lost 1 base. Germline CDR1 SGHRS, CDR2 YFSETQ. The CDR3 length is 16 residues.

The chain uses TRBV27 and TRBJ1-2, with 8 bases identical to TRBD1. The CDR3 totals 13 residues. Germline V gene lookup returns CDR1 MNHEY and CDR2 SMNVEV (reference sequence). The junction had 8 bases not matched to a gene; V was cut back by 6 bases and J by 8 bases. The CDR3 loop is CASSRRTGSGYTF. The CDR3 nucleotides read TGTGCCAGCAGCAGACGGACAGGGAGCGGCTACACCTTC.

Concerning this clonotype itself: At one end, the junction sequence differs from germline, possibly due to a read error. Here the CDR3 DNA reads TGTGCCGGCAGCGAGGGTCTAGCGGCCCCCAAAGGCGAGCAGTACTTC. This encodes CAGSEGLAAPKGEQYF. The V and J genes are TRBV7-2 and TRBJ2-7, with 7 bases that match TRBD2. Looked up from germline, CDR1 is SGHTA and CDR2 is FQGNSA. The CDR3 totals 16 residues.

The chain carries TRBV10-3 and TRBJ2-7, with 14 bases aligning to TRBD2. Trimming took 11 bases from V and 7 from J; bases not matched to a gene: 13. This CDR3 comprises 15 residues. Germline V gives CDR1 ENHRY, CDR2 SYGVKD. CDR3 in DNA: TGTGCCTTCGGGACTAGCGGGAGCGCGGGGGGAGAGCAGTACTTC. It is translated as CAFGTSGSAGGEQYF.

J is TRBJ2-3 and V is TRBV5-1, with 7 bases lining up with TRBD1. This CDR3 comprises 17 residues. CDR1 and CDR2 from the germline V gene are SGHRS and YFSETQ. Trimming removed 3 bases from V and 0 bases from J; junction bases left unmatched: 10. The CDR3 protein is CASSSKTGTASTDTQYF. CDR3 nucleotides: TGCGCCAGCAGCTCCAAAACCGGGACAGCTAGCACAGATACGCAGTATTTT.

The rearrangement joins TRBV12-3 or TRBV12-4 to TRBJ2-1, with D possibly being TRBD1 (5 bases). CDR3 length: 14 amino acids. V shed 5 bases and J shed 5 bases, with 13 bases lying between them. CDR3 sequence reads: CASSPRQINNEQFF. CDR3 coding DNA: TGTGCCAGCAGTCCCCGACAGATTAACAATGAGCAGTTCTTC.

CDR3 amino acids: CASSSGNRPYF. The DNA of the CDR3 is TGTGCCAGCAGCTCAGGAAACCGACCGTACTTC. The V and J genes are TRBV7-2 and TRBJ2-5; D unresolved. This CDR3 is built from 11 residues. The V end lost 4 bases, the J end lost 13 bases, and 13 bases lay between the germline ends. Germline assignment: CDR1 SGHTA and CDR2 FQGNSA. The entire variable domain, with the rest obtained from reference TRBV7-2 and TRBJ2-5, is as follows: GAGVSQSPSNKVTEKGKDVELRCDPISGHTALYWYRQSLGQGLEFLIYFQGNSAPDKSGLPSDRFSAERTGGSVSTLTIQRTQQEDSAVYLCASSSGNRPYFGPGTRLLVL.

The rearrangement uses TRBV27 and TRBJ1-4; D is unclear. The CDR3 length is 14 residues. Germline-derived CDR1 and CDR2 are MNHEY and SMNVEV (reference sequence). Trimming took off 6 bases at V and 8 bases at J, with 16 bases between the two ends. The CDR3 sequence is CASSLDGPGEKLFF. The CDR3 DNA reads TGTGCCAGCAGCCTAGACGGACCGGGGGAAAAACTGTTTTTT.

A few counts support this clonotype. V is TRBV4-1 and J is TRBJ2-1; D might be TRBD1 (6 bases). CDR1 MGHRA and CDR2 YSYEKL come from the germline V gene. This CDR3 is built from 15 residues. Trimming stripped 4 bases from V and 4 bases from J, with 14 bases between. The CDR3: CASSLRQVSYNEQFF. CDR3 in DNA: TGCGCCAGCAGCCTCAGACAGGTCTCGTACAATGAGCAGTTCTTC.

The genes are TRBV12-3 or TRBV12-4 and TRBJ2-5, with D hard to call. V gave up 7 bases and J gave up 3 bases, with 12 bases separating them. The CDR3 totals 13 residues. In DNA form, the CDR3 reads TGTGCCAGCACGACGCGGCAGGAAGAGACCCAGTACTTC. Translation: CASTTRQEETQYF.

This clonotype was counted between two and nine times. This chain links TRBV14 with TRBJ2-2; 12 bases fit TRBD2. CDR1 is SGHDN and CDR2 is FVKESK in the germline V gene. Germline trimming cut 4 bases from V and 4 bases from J; bases unmatched to any gene: 4. There are 16 residues in the CDR3. The CDR3, as DNA: TGTGCCAGCAGCCCCACTAGCGGGGGGTCCACCGGGGAGCTGTTTTTT. It codes for CASSPTSGGSTGELFF.

This sequence joins TRBV20-1 and TRBJ1-5; a weak D match, TRBD1 (6 bases). V gave up 6 bases and J gave up 6 bases, with 24 bases separating them. Germline CDR1 reads DFQATT; CDR2 reads SNEGSKA (reference sequence). This CDR3 has 16 residues. The CDR3 spells CSAQRQERLVSQPQHF. The CDR3 DNA reads TGCAGTGCACAGAGACAGGAACGTTTGGTCAGTCAGCCCCAGCATTTT.

The V gene is TRBV20-1, the J gene TRBJ2-5; D gene uncertain. Trimming stripped 0 bases from V and 11 bases from J, with 19 bases between. Germline V CDR1 and CDR2: DFQATT, SNEGSKA (reference sequence). The CDR3 sequence is 14 residues long. CDR3 sequence (DNA): TGCAGTGCTAGAGATCCCCCAGGTGACGGTGAGCAGTACTTC. Translating it yields CSARDPPGDGEQYF.

This sequence joins TRBV20-1 and TRBJ1-2; D gene unclear. V was pared by 0 bases and J by 0 bases, with 11 bases between. The CDR3 totals 15 residues. Germline lookup yields CDR1 DFQATT and CDR2 SNEGSKA (reference sequence). CDR3 sequence (DNA): TGCAGTGCTAGAGATCCGAACAGTGCTAACTATGGCTACACCTTC. Translating it yields CSARDPNSANYGYTF.

This clonotype was seen more than once but under ten times. The V gene is TRBV12-5, the J gene TRBJ2-3; D unresolved. Between the trimmed V and J ends, which lost 5 bases and 1 base, there was a span of 10 bases. The germline gives CDR1 LGHNT, CDR2 FRNRAP. The length of the CDR3 is 14 residues. CDR3 protein: CASGPTSRTDTQYF. The CDR3 DNA sequence: TGTGCTAGTGGTCCGACTTCCCGCACAGATACGCAGTATTTT.

This chain connects TRBV5-4 to TRBJ2-3, with unresolved D. V lost 0 bases to trimming and J lost 2 bases, with 4 bases between them. Germline lookup yields CDR1 SGHNT and CDR2 YYREEE (reference sequence). This CDR3 region has 13 residues. The CDR3 DNA sequence: TGTGCCAGCAGCTTGGACCTCACAGATACGCAGTATTTT. This codes for CASSLDLTDTQYF.

This clonotype turned up a few times. The chain employs TRBV11-3 and TRBJ1-1; TRBD1 might be the D (5 bases). The germline gives CDR1 SGHNT, CDR2 YENEEA. Trimming removed 5 bases at V and 4 bases at J, with 11 bases between. There are 13 residues in the CDR3. The CDR3 spells CASSTKRGTEAFF. CDR3 coding DNA: TGTGCCAGCAGCACAAAAAGGGGCACTGAAGCTTTCTTT.

The chain employs TRBV5-5 and TRBJ1-1, with a weak D call TRBD1 (5 bases). Germline assignment: CDR1 SGHKS and CDR2 YYEKEE (reference sequence). There are 15 residues in the CDR3. The V gene lost 4 bases and the J gene lost 1 base, with 14 bases spanning the gap. The CDR3, as DNA: TGTGCCAGCAGCCCCGAACTAACAGGGAACACTGAAGCTTTCTTT. Its translation is CASSPELTGNTEAFF.

This clonotype appeared a single time. A much larger clone is a single base away; this may be a read error. The chain has TRBV19 and TRBJ2-7; possible D gene TRBD1, 6 bases. V was clipped by 3 bases and J by 12 bases, with 21 bases between them. Looked up from germline, CDR1 is LNHDA and CDR2 is SQIVND (reference sequence). This CDR3 is 14 amino acids long. This CDR3 is CASSIGQGKETLYF. The CDR3 region has the DNA TGTGCCAGTAGTATCGGGCAGGGGAAAGAGACCCTGTACTTC.